The source of this T cell receptor beta chain is a study of Graves' ophthalmopathy and Graves' hyperthyroidism. With respect to this clonotype: Its antigen is unknown.

Clinical symptoms, serum thyroxine, TRAb, thyroid ultrasound and orbital computed tomography were relied on for diagnosis. Trimming stripped 3 bases from V and 5 bases from J, with 13 bases between. The CDR3 has 14 amino acids. CDR1 is WSHSY, CDR2 SAAADI, per germline. Study-level results: Blood also harbored most expanded thyroid clonotypes above 0.001 frequency.

As the template, RNA transcripts were used to amplify TCR beta CDR3 regions. A first-round RT-PCR used HTBI primers, followed by a second-round multiplex PCR. TCRdb reprocessed the multiplex PCR reads with MiXCR, giving one entry per CDR3 protein. The table lists hundreds of thousands of distinct CDR3 sequences, around 50% of them singletons. V gene TRBV10-2 combines with J gene TRBJ2-5; D possibly uses TRBD1 or TRBD2 (5 bases each). The sample comprised peripheral blood. This sequence originates from an adult man with Graves' ophthalmopathy. CDR3 region: CASSDQGRWETQYF. CDR3 nucleotide sequence: TGCGCCAGCAGTGACCAGGGACGGTGGGAGACCCAGTACTTC.